These 23 T cell receptor beta chains came from one sample sequenced in a study of T cells after yellow fever vaccination. Via MiXCR, TCRdb re-called the 5' RACE reads, giving one row per CDR3 protein. In the table there are approximately 96,000 distinct CDR3 sequences, roughly 8.2% of which are singletons. Sequencing used CD8+ T cells not binding an NS4B(214-222) dextramer, sorted from PBMCs, obtained around 16 days after the first yellow fever vaccination. The receptors originated from a man aged 18-30 years who received the YFV17D yellow fever vaccine.

This clonotype was observed a few times. The V gene is TRBV12-3 or TRBV12-4, the J gene TRBJ1-2; TRBD1 matches at 8 bases. J was trimmed by 2 bases and V by 0 bases; bases with no gene match: 5. This CDR3 comprises 16 residues. DNA for the CDR3: TGTGCCAGCAGTTTAGCTCAGGGGGCGGGGAACTATGGCTACACCTTC. This encodes CASSLAQGAGNYGYTF.

The J gene is TRBJ2-1, the V gene TRBV24-1; 9 bases line up with TRBD2. J gave up 1 base and V 7 bases, and 16 bases lay outside the gene matches. The CDR3 spans 19 residues. Germline values: CDR1 KGHDR, CDR2 SFDVKD. DNA of the CDR3: TGTGCCACCAGCCCCGCTGCCGCGGGGGGGCCGGGTTCCTACAATGAGCAGTTCTTC. Residues: CATSPAAAGGPGSYNEQFF.

In this sample, this clonotype turned up many times. This rearrangement joins TRBV27 to TRBJ2-7, with TRBD1 matching over 7 bases. The CDR3 runs 14 residues. The germline V gene encodes CDR1 MNHEY and CDR2 SMNVEV (reference sequence). Trimming cost V 5 bases and J 4 bases; bases outside gene matches: 8. The CDR3 DNA reads as TGTGCCAGCAGTCCAGGGACAGCCCCGTACGAGCAGTACTTC. As protein: CASSPGTAPYEQYF.

The chain uses TRBV12-3 or TRBV12-4 and TRBJ2-2; the D is unclear. The CDR3 runs 16 residues. The V end was cut by 5 bases, the J end by 4 bases, with 17 bases between. CDR3 sequence: CASSPRLAPRTGELFF. In nucleotides, the CDR3 is TGTGCCAGCAGTCCCCGGTTGGCGCCGCGCACCGGGGAGCTGTTTTTT.

This chain connects TRBV6-2 or TRBV6-3 to TRBJ2-1; TRBD2 matches at 8 bases. Trimming removed 8 bases from V and 7 bases from J; junction bases left unmatched: 13. The CDR3 has 15 amino acids. Germline CDR1 reads MNHEY; CDR2 reads SVGEGT. CDR3 in DNA: TGTGCCAGCGGCCTCACTCGGGGGGGCTTTAATGAGCAGTTCTTC. It is translated as CASGLTRGGFNEQFF.

This clonotype was found a few times. The J gene is TRBJ2-2, the V gene TRBV6-6; TRBD2 aligns across 7 bases. Germline CDR1 MNHNY, CDR2 SVGAGI (reference sequence). J was trimmed by 5 bases and V by 6 bases; bases with no gene match: 3. The CDR3 sequence is 13 residues long. The CDR3 DNA reads TGTGCCAGCAGCTGGGGGGGGACCGGGGAGCTGTTTTTT. Translation gives CASSWGGTGELFF.

This clonotype was recorded at least ten times. The chain joins TRBV4-1 to TRBJ2-1; TRBD1 matches 7 bases. The trim removed 3 bases at V and 0 bases at J, leaving 20 bases unmatched. This CDR3 spans 21 amino acids. Germline lookup yields CDR1 MGHRA and CDR2 YSYEKL. CDR3 coding DNA: TGCGCCAGCAGCCACCAAATAGCCGGACAGGATCCCTTGAGCTCCTACAATGAGCAGTTCTTC. Protein sequence: CASSHQIAGQDPLSSYNEQFF.

CDR3: CASSPTGTVSYEQYF. The CDR3 DNA sequence: TGTGCCAGCAGCCCGACCGGGACGGTGAGCTACGAGCAGTACTTC. The gene calls are TRBV9 and TRBJ2-7; tentatively, D is TRBD1 or TRBD2 (5 bases each). The CDR3 has 15 amino acids. CDR1 SGDLS and CDR2 YYNGEE come from the germline V gene. The V gene lost 4 bases and the J gene lost 3 bases, with 17 bases spanning the gap.

This clonotype turned up a few times. The rearrangement links TRBV6-1 to TRBJ2-7, with D tentatively TRBD1 (6 bases). Germline V lookup: CDR1 MNHNS, CDR2 SASEGT. There are 14 residues in the CDR3. Between the trimmed V and J ends, which lost 6 bases and 3 bases, there was a span of 15 bases. CDR3 sequence (DNA): TGTGCCAGCAGCTGGGGGACAACGAACTACGAGCAGTACTTC. This encodes CASSWGTTNYEQYF.

The gene calls are TRBV12-3 or TRBV12-4 and TRBJ2-1; TRBD1 or TRBD2 may be the D gene (6 bases each). CDR3 size: 13 residues. Trimming removed 3 bases from V and 7 bases from J, with 10 bases in between. In DNA, the CDR3 is TGTGCCAGCAGTTTCGGGGGCCCTAATGAGCAGTTCTTC. It codes for CASSFGGPNEQFF.

This clonotype has a count of ten or more. The chain uses TRBV29-1 and TRBJ2-1; 9 nucleotides agree with TRBD2. Germline CDR1 reads SQVTM; CDR2 reads ANQGSEA. J gave up 4 bases and V 4 bases, and 2 bases lay outside the gene matches. The CDR3 has 13 amino acids. The CDR3 protein is CSVGLAAYNEQFF. Here the CDR3 DNA reads TGCAGCGTTGGACTAGCGGCTTACAATGAGCAGTTCTTC.

This clonotype appeared many times. J is TRBJ2-5 and V is TRBV14; TRBD2 might be the D (7 bases). V was trimmed by 0 bases and J by 0 bases, leaving 20 bases between them. Germline loops: CDR1 SGHDN, CDR2 FVKESK. This CDR3 is 19 amino acids long. The CDR3 bases are TGTGCCAGCAGCCAAGATACCGCGGGGGCAACTTGGTACCAAGAGACCCAGTACTTC. This translates into CASSQDTAGATWYQETQYF.

This chain joins TRBV5-5 and TRBJ2-7; the D is unclear. The germline gives CDR1 SGHKS, CDR2 YYEKEE (reference sequence). Between the trimmed V and J ends, which lost 4 bases and 3 bases, there was a span of 11 bases. The CDR3 runs 13 residues. CDR3 sequence reads: CASSLGLFYEQYF. CDR3 bases: TGTGCCAGCAGCCTTGGGCTCTTCTACGAGCAGTACTTC.

V is TRBV27 and J is TRBJ2-3, with 10 bases identical to TRBD2. With 5 bases clipped from V and 0 bases from J, the junction kept 11 bases outside the gene matches. Per the germline V gene, CDR1 is MNHEY and CDR2 is SMNVEV (reference sequence). This CDR3 spans 18 amino acids. DNA of the CDR3: TGTGCCAGCAGTCCCCTGGGGCTAGCGGGGGATAGCACAGATACGCAGTATTTT. Protein sequence: CASSPLGLAGDSTDTQYF.

This chain uses TRBV11-2 with TRBJ2-3; the D is unclear. The CDR3 consists of 16 residues. With 5 bases removed from V and 0 bases from J, the gap between germline ends came to 15 bases. The germline gives CDR1 SGHAT, CDR2 FQNNGV. The CDR3 sequence is CASSPLVASSTDTQYF. The CDR3 bases are TGTGCCAGCAGCCCTTTAGTTGCGTCTAGCACAGATACGCAGTATTTT. Looking up the rest from reference TRBV11-2 and TRBJ2-3 gives the full variable domain: EAGVAQSPRYKIIEKRQSVAFWCNPISGHATLYWYQQILGQGPKLLIQFQNNGVVDDSQLPKDRFSAERLKGVDSTLKIQPAKLEDSAVYLCASSPLVASSTDTQYFGPGTRLTVL.

CDR3 nucleotide sequence: TGTGCCAGCAGTTTTAGGTCCGCCGAGGAGCTGTTTTTT. Translating it yields CASSFRSAEELFF. The chain carries TRBV6-6 and TRBJ2-2; no definite D call. The CDR3 is 13 residues long. V lost 4 bases and J lost 10, with 13 bases in between. CDR1 is MNHNY, CDR2 SVGAGI, per germline (reference sequence).

At least ten counts were recorded for this clonotype. The rearrangement links TRBV12-3 or TRBV12-4 to TRBJ2-5; TRBD1 is a possible D gene (6 bases). This CDR3 region has 12 residues. V lost 5 bases to trimming and J lost 2 bases, with 6 bases between them. The CDR3 DNA reads TGTGCCAGCAGTCAGGGGCAAGAGACCCAGTACTTC. It encodes CASSQGQETQYF.

The chain has TRBV10-3 and TRBJ1-1; 10 bases fit TRBD1. Unmatched junction bases numbered 3, after V lost 6 bases and J lost 11 bases. Germline CDR1 is ENHRY and CDR2 is SYGVKD. The CDR3 extends over 11 amino acids. The CDR3 DNA sequence: TGTGCCATCAGCGGGACAGGGGATGCTTTCTTT. Translated, it gives CAISGTGDAFF.

There are a few counts of this clonotype. The V call is TRBV6-2 or TRBV6-3, the J call TRBJ2-7; D gene unclear. Trimming removed 0 bases from V and 4 bases from J, with 7 bases in between. CDR1 and CDR2 (germline): MNHEY, SVGEGT. The CDR3 runs 13 residues. CDR3 sequence (DNA): TGTGCCAGCAGTTACTCGCGCATATACGAGCAGTACTTC. It translates to CASSYSRIYEQYF.

This clonotype was recorded a few times. V usage is TRBV20-1 and J usage is TRBJ2-1; D possibly corresponds to TRBD2 (5 bases). Trimming stripped 5 bases from V and 9 bases from J, with 14 bases between. The CDR3 has 12 amino acids. Per the germline V gene, CDR1 is DFQATT and CDR2 is SNEGSKA (reference sequence). This CDR3 is CSAEARATEQFF. The CDR3 bases are TGCAGTGCTGAGGCGCGGGCGACTGAGCAGTTCTTC.

This clonotype appeared a few times. This CDR3 reads CSGLDSISYNEQFF. As DNA, the CDR3 is TGCAGCGGCCTGGACAGTATCTCCTACAATGAGCAGTTCTTC. The chain employs TRBV29-1 and TRBJ2-1, with a tentative D call TRBD1 (6 bases). The V end was cut by 7 bases, the J end by 0 bases, with 13 bases between. The germline V gene encodes CDR1 SQVTM and CDR2 ANQGSEA. The CDR3 is 14 amino acids.

This clonotype was recorded many times. This rearrangement joins TRBV11-2 to TRBJ2-3; 11 bases are shared with TRBD2. The germline gives CDR1 SGHAT, CDR2 FQNNGV. J gave up 5 bases and V 5 bases, and 6 bases lay outside the gene matches. The CDR3 has 15 amino acids. The CDR3 protein is CASSDSGGAIDTQYF. As DNA, the CDR3 is TGTGCCAGCAGCGATAGCGGGGGGGCCATAGATACGCAGTATTTT.

The chain couples TRBV27 to TRBJ2-7, with 9 bases fitting TRBD1. Germline CDR1 is MNHEY and CDR2 is SMNVEV (reference sequence). CDR3 length: 13 residues. Germline trimming cut 10 bases from V and 1 base from J; bases unmatched to any gene: 5. The CDR3 DNA reads TGTGCCACCACGGGGACAGGGTCCTACGAGCAGTACTTC. Translating gives CATTGTGSYEQYF.